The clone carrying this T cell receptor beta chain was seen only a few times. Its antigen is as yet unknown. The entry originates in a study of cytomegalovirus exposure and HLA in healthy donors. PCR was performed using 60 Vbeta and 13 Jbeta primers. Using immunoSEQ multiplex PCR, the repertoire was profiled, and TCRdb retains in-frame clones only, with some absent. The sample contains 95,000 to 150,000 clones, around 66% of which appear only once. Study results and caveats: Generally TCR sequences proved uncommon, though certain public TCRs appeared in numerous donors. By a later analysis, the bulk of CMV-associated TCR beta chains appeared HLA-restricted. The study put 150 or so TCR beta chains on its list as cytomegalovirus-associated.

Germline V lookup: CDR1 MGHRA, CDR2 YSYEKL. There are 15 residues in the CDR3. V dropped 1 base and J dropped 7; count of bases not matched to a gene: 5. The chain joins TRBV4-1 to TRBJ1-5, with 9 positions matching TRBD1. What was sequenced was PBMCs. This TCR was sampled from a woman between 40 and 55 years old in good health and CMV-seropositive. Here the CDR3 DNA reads TGCGCCAGCAGCCAAGGGACAGGGGTCGGGCAGCCCCAGCATTTT. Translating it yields CASSQGTGVGQPQHF.